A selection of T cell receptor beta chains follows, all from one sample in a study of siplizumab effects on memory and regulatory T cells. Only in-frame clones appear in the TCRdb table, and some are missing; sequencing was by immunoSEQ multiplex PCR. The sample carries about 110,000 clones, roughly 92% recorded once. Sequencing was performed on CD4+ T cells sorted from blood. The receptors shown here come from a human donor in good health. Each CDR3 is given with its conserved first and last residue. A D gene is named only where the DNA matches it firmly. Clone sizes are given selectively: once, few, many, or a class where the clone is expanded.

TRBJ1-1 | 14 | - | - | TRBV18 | CASSPKSGETEAFF | TGTGCCAGCTCACCCAAAAGTGGGGAAACTGAAGCTTTCTTT
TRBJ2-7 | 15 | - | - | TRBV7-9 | CASSPRTYSSYEQYF | TGTGCCAGCAGCCCCCGGACTTACAGCTCCTACGAGCAGTACTTC
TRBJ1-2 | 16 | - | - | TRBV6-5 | CASSYGSGSNPNGYTF | TGTGCCAGCAGTTACGGAAGTGGATCCAACCCCAATGGCTACACCTTC
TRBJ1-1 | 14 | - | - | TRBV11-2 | CASSSSGRPIEAFF | TGTGCCAGCAGCTCTAGTGGCAGACCAATTGAAGCTTTCTTT
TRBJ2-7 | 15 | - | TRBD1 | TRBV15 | CATSRSGTGGYEQYF | TGTGCCACCAGCAGATCCGGGACAGGGGGATACGAGCAGTACTTC
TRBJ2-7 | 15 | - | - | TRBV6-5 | CASSYTAADSYEQYF | TGTGCCAGCAGTTACACCGCCGCGGACTCCTACGAGCAGTACTTC
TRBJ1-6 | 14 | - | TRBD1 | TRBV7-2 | CASSPRQGFSPLHF | TGTGCCAGCAGCCCCCGACAGGGGTTTTCACCCCTCCACTTT
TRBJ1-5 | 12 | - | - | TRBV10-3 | CAISEVNQPQHF | TGTGCCATCAGTGAGGTTAATCAGCCCCAGCATTTT
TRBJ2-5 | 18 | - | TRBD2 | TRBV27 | CASSLISVGSGRGETQYF | TGTGCCAGCAGTTTAATATCAGTGGGGAGCGGGAGGGGCGAGACCCAGTACTTC
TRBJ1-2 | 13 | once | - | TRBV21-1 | CARSDRGHYGYTF | TGTGCCAGGTCGGACAGGGGACACTATGGCTACACCTTC
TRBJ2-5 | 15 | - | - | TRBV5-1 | CASSLPGGNEETQYF | TGCGCCAGCAGCCTCCCCGGTGGGAATGAAGAGACCCAGTACTTC
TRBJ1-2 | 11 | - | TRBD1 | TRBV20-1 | CSGGQGYGYTF | TGCAGTGGCGGACAGGGGTATGGCTACACCTTC
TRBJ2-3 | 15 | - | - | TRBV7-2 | CASSLAGGLGDTQYF | TGTGCCAGCAGCTTAGCGGGGGGGCTTGGAGATACGCAGTATTTT
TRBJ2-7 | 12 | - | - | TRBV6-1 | CASSGRVGEQYF | TGTGCCAGCAGCGGCAGGGTAGGCGAGCAGTACTTC
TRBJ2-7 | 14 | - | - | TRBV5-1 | CASSLGQGLDEQYF | TGCGCCAGCAGCCTGGGACAGGGACTAGACGAGCAGTACTTC
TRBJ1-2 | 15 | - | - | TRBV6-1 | CASSEGSDSNYGYTF | TGTGCCAGCAGTGAAGGCTCGGATTCTAACTATGGCTACACCTTC
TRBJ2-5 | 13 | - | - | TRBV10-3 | CAIRGPAQETQYF | TGTGCCATCAGGGGGCCTGCCCAAGAGACCCAGTACTTC
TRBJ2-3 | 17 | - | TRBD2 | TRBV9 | CASSLAGGVFGTDTQYF | TGTGCCAGCAGCCTTGCGGGGGGGGTCTTCGGCACAGATACGCAGTATTTT
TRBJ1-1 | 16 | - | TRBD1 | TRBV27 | CASSLPRLDRGTEAFF | TGTGCCAGCAGTTTACCTCGGTTGGACAGGGGGACTGAAGCTTTCTTT
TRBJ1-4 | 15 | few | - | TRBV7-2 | CASSSQPGPNEKLFF | TGTGCCAGCAGCTCGCAGCCGGGGCCTAATGAAAAACTGTTTTTT
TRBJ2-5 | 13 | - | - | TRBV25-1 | CASSAVHAETQYF | TGTGCCAGCAGTGCAGTACACGCTGAGACCCAGTACTTC
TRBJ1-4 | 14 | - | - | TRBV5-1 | CASSLRGAGEKLFF | TGCGCCAGCAGCTTGCGGGGGGCAGGTGAAAAACTGTTTTTT
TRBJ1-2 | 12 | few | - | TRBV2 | CASNRLKDGYTF | TGTGCCAGCAACAGGCTGAAGGATGGCTACACCTTC
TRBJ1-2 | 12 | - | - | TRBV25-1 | CASSVTGYGYTF | TGTGCCAGCAGTGTGACGGGCTATGGCTACACCTTC
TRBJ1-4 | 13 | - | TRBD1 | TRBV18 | CASSRQGNEKLFF | TGTGCCAGCTCACGACAGGGTAATGAAAAACTGTTTTTT
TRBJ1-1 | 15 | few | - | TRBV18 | CASSLAGPGDTEAFF | TGTGCCAGCTCACTGGCTGGCCCCGGGGACACTGAAGCTTTCTTT
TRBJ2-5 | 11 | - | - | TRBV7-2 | CASSFGETQYF | TGTGCCAGCAGCTTTGGGGAGACCCAGTACTTC
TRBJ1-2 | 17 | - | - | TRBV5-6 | CASSLVIDRDGADGYTF | TGTGCCAGCAGTCTCGTAATCGATCGGGACGGGGCCGATGGCTACACCTTC
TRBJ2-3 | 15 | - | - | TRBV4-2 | CASSGRTLSTDTQYF | TGTGCCAGCAGCGGAAGGACACTTAGCACAGATACGCAGTATTTT
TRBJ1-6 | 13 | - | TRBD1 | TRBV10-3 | CATTGGDGSPLHF | TGTGCCACGACAGGGGGCGACGGTTCACCCCTCCACTTT
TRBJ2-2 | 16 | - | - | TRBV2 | CASSAASAVNTGELFF | TGTGCCAGCAGTGCGGCGTCGGCGGTGAACACCGGGGAGCTGTTTTTT
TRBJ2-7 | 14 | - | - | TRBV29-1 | CSVRVRGLSYEQYF | TGCAGCGTTAGAGTCAGGGGCCTGTCCTACGAGCAGTACTTC
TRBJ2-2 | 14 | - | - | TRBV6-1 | CASSEAGQPGELFF | TGTGCCAGCAGTGAAGCCGGACAGCCCGGGGAGCTGTTTTTT
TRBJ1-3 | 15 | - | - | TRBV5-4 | CASSLALGSGNTIYF | TGTGCCAGCAGCTTGGCACTCGGATCTGGAAACACCATATATTTT
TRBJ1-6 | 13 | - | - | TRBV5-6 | CASSLSLDSPLHF | TGTGCCAGCAGCTTAAGCCTCGATTCACCCCTCCACTTT